Listed here are 9 T cell receptor beta chains from one sample, sequenced in a study of OX40 agonist ivuxolimab in advanced cancers. Measured with immunoSEQ multiplex PCR; TCRdb has only the in-frame clones, and not every one. Counted here are approximately 94,000 clones, over 75% occurring once; the ten biggest clones make up approximately 0.15%. The sample in question was CD4+ or CD8+ T cells sorted from blood, obtained in a trial of the OX40 agonist ivuxolimab. Receptors originate from an adult with an advanced solid tumor such as melanoma, head and neck, liver or kidney cancer.

The chain has TRBV7-2 and TRBJ2-1; D is unresolved. V lost 0 bases and J 4 bases, leaving 10 bases between the germline ends. This CDR3 comprises 15 residues. The germline V gene encodes CDR1 SGHTA and CDR2 FQGNSA. The CDR3 sequence is CASSLAGSAYNEQFF. In DNA, the CDR3 is TGTGCCAGCAGCTTAGCCGGGTCGGCTTACAATGAGCAGTTCTTC.

The chain links TRBV29-1 to TRBJ2-1; TRBD2 matches at 10 bases. This CDR3 region has 14 residues. Germline CDR1 and CDR2: SQVTM and ANQGSEA. With V trimmed by 7 bases and J by 7 bases, 10 bases remained unmatched. The CDR3 DNA sequence: TGCAGCGCACATTCTAGCGGGAGAAGGAATGAGCAGTTCTTC. It yields the protein CSAHSSGRRNEQFF.

The gene calls are TRBV7-2 and TRBJ2-3, with D perhaps TRBD2 (7 bases). Trimming took 2 bases from V and 2 from J, leaving 20 bases between them. The CDR3 is 18 residues long. In germline, CDR1 is SGHTA, CDR2 FQGNSA. Here the CDR3 reads CASSLFPSGQIFTDTQYF. CDR3 sequence (DNA): TGTGCCAGCAGCTTATTCCCTAGCGGACAGATATTCACAGATACGCAGTATTTT.

CDR3 bases: TGTGCCAGCAGGACAGGGGCGCAGATTGAAGCTTTCTTT. This codes for CASRTGAQIEAFF. J is TRBJ1-1 and V is TRBV2; 8 nucleotides agree with TRBD1. This CDR3 comprises 13 residues. J was trimmed by 7 bases and V by 6 bases; bases with no gene match: 7. Per the germline V gene, CDR1 is SNHLY and CDR2 is FYNNEI.

V is TRBV5-8 and J is TRBJ2-1; 9 positions agree with TRBD1. The CDR3 is 16 amino acids. V shed 4 bases and J 4 bases; nucleotides not matched to a gene: 9. Germline lookup yields CDR1 SGHTS and CDR2 YDEGEE. The CDR3, as DNA: TGTGCCAGCAGCGGCGGGACAGGGCCTCTTTACAATGAGCAGTTCTTC. This codes for CASSGGTGPLYNEQFF.

This clone was seen just once. J is TRBJ2-3 and V is TRBV27, with TRBD2 matching over 8 bases. The CDR3 runs to 14 residues. CDR1 and CDR2 from the germline V gene are MNHEY and SMNVEV (reference sequence). J lost 6 bases, V lost 3 bases, and 5 bases had no gene match. CDR3 in DNA: TGTGCCAGCAGTTTCATAGCGGGAAGGGATACGCAGTATTTT. It codes for CASSFIAGRDTQYF.

This clone was counted only a few times. The chain carries TRBV6-6 and TRBJ1-1; D is unclear. This CDR3 region has 14 residues. Deletions cut 2 bases from V and 12 bases from J, with 19 bases between. Germline V gene lookup returns CDR1 MNHNY and CDR2 SVGAGI (reference sequence). As DNA, the CDR3 is TGTGCCAGCAGTTACCCCCAGAAGGGAACGGTGACTTTCTTT. Translation gives CASSYPQKGTVTFF.

V is TRBV6-6 and J is TRBJ2-5, with D tentatively TRBD2 (5 bases). Germline loops: CDR1 MNHNY, CDR2 SVGAGI (reference sequence). V lost 2 bases and J lost 9, with 7 bases in between. The CDR3 totals 11 residues. In DNA form, the CDR3 reads TGTGCCAGCAGTTACCGGGGTGCCCAGTACTTC. Translating gives CASSYRGAQYF.

The chain carries TRBV5-1 and TRBJ1-6; TRBD1 might be the D (6 bases). CDR3 size: 15 residues. Trimming removed 4 bases at V and 6 bases at J, with 14 bases between. Germline loops: CDR1 SGHRS, CDR2 YFSETQ. CDR3 protein: CASSDYRVGNSPLHF. The CDR3, as DNA: TGCGCCAGCAGCGATTACAGGGTGGGTAATTCACCCCTCCACTTT.